The entry below describes one TCR beta chain. This sample was taken from a study of blood T cell repertoires in COVID-19. Study background: Some COVID-19 samples were acute and others convalescent; all came from the United States, Italy and Spain. From T cells, B-cell-depleted T cells, or PBMCs came the material, which was cDNA or gDNA.

This CDR3 contains 13 residues. The germline V and J ends were trimmed by 5 bases and 6 bases, with 11 bases remaining between them. Germline V gene data show CDR1 as SGHNT and CDR2 as YYREEE (reference sequence). Original analysis: Reference gene primer amplification yielded estimated nucleated cell counts. Clones were read by immunoSEQ multiplex PCR, and TCRdb kept only the in-frame ones, dropping some. V and J calls and clone size are those listed in that table; D and trimming were worked out from the DNA. The table has fewer than 35,000 clones, 90% seen once. The sequence was collected from a man between 70 and 80 years old with active or convalescent COVID-19. Sequencing was performed on peripheral blood. The chain combines TRBV5-4 with TRBJ2-2, with D possibly TRBD2 on 6 matching bases. The CDR3 DNA sequence: TGTGCCAGCAGAACTAGCATAGCCGGGGAGCTGTTTTTT. Translation gives CASRTSIAGELFF.